The TCR beta chain under discussion was sequenced for a study of beta chain features in type 1 diabetes. Study-level background: Examination covered around 100 million sorted cells spanning all samples. Overall study findings and caveats: Shortening that was moderate but significant affected the TCRB CDR3s of Type 1 diabetes patients in all four CD4+ subsets. The similarity of naive, central memory and Treg TCRB repertoires appeared greater among patients than among healthy donors.

The study reverse transcribed the entire isolated RNA, so it sequenced expressed TCRB transcripts. Generated by immunoSEQ multiplex PCR, the TCRdb table keeps only in-frame clones and is missing some. The sample has around 280,000 clones, over 14% seen once. On this clone: No antigen is known for it.

Using CD45RO/CCR7/CD25/CD127/CD95/CD27, CD4+ naive, central memory, regulatory and stem cell-like memory cells were sorted. Post-sort purity exceeded 95% for all sorted populations. The source material was naive CD4+ T cells from blood. The clonotype was recovered from a man younger than 35 with type 1 diabetes.

CDR3 coding DNA: TGTGCCAGCACCACGGGTCACCTTAGCAATCAGCCCCAGCATTTT. Protein: CASTTGHLSNQPQHF. This chain links TRBV28 with TRBJ1-5; D unclear. The CDR3 runs 15 residues. V was shortened by 7 bases and J by 0 bases, with 13 bases between the two germline ends. Germline values: CDR1 MDHEN, CDR2 SYDVKM.